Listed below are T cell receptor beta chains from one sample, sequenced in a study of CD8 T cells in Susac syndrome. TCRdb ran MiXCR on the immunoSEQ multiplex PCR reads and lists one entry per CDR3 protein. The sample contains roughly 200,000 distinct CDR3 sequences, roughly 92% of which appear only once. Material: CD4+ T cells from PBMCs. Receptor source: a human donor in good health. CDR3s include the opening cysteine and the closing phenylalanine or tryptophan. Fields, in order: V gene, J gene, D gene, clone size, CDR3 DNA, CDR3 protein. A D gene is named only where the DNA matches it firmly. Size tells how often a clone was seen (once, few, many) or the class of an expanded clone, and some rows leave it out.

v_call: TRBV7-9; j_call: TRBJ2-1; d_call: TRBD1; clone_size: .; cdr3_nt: TGTGCCAGCAGCTTAAGTCAGGGGGCACATGAGCAGTTCTTC; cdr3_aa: CASSLSQGAHEQFF
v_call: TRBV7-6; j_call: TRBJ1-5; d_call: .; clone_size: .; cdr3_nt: TGTGCCAGCAGCTTGGGGGAACGTTCGAGTCAGCCCCAGCATTTT; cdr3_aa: CASSLGERSSQPQHF
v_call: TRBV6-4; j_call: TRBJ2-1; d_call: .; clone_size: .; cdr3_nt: TGTGCCAGCAGTCTAAAGGGAGGCAATGAGCAGTTCTTC; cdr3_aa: CASSLKGGNEQFF
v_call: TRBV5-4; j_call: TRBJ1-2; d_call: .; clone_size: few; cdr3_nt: TGTGCCAGCAGCCCTGGACAGAGGGACTATGGCTACACCTTC; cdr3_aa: CASSPGQRDYGYTF
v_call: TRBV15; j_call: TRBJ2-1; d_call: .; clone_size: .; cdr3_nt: TGTGCCACCAGCAGAGGGGGCACCAACTACAATGAGCAGTTCTTC; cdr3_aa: CATSRGGTNYNEQFF
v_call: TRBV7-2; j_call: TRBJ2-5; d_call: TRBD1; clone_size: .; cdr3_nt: TGTGCCAGCAGCTTGTTCGGGACAGCCACTACTCAAGAGACCCAGTACTTC; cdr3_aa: CASSLFGTATTQETQYF
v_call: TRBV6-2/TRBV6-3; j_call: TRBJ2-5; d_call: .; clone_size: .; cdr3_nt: TGTGCCTCTAACGCTGGGGGAAAGACCCAGTACTTC; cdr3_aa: CASNAGGKTQYF
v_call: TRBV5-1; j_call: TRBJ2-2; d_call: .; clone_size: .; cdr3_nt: TGCGCCAGCAGCTTCACCGTTTCCGGGGAGCTGTTTTTT; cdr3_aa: CASSFTVSGELFF
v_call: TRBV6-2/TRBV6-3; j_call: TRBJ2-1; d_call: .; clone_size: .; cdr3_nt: TGTGCCAGCAGTTACAATGGGCCTCTAGTGAGGCAGTTCTTC; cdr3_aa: CASSYNGPLVRQFF
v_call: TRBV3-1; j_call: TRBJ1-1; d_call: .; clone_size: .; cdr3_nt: TGTGCCAGCAGCCAAGCGAGGAGTACTGAAGCTTTCTTT; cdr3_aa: CASSQARSTEAFF
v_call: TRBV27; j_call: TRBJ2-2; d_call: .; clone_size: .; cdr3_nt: TGTGCCAGCAGGCGTAATTCGGGGGGCCAGGGCGGGGAGCTGTTTTTT; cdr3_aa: CASRRNSGGQGGELFF
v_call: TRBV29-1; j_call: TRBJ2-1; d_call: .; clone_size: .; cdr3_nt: TGCAGCGTTGGGGAGCAGTTCTTC; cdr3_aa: CSVGEQFF
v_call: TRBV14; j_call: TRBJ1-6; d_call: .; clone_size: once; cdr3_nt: TGTGCCAGCAGCAGGGAGAGTTATAATTCACCCCTCCACTTT; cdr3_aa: CASSRESYNSPLHF
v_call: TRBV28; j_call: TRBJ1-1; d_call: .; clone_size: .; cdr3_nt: TGTGCCAGCAAAACAGTGAACACTGAAGCTTTCTTT; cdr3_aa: CASKTVNTEAFF
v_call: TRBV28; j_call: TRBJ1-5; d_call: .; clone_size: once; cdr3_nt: TGTGCCAGCAGTTCCTTCTTTATAGGCAATCAGCCCCAGCATTTT; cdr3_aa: CASSSFFIGNQPQHF
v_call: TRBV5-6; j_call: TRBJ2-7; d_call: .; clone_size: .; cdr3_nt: TGTGCCAGCAGCCTGGCGGCCGGTGACGAGCAGTACTTC; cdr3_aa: CASSLAAGDEQYF
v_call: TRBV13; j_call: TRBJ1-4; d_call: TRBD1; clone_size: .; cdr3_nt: TGTGCCAGCAGCCAAATGGGGACAGGGGCTGAAAAACTGTTTTTT; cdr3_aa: CASSQMGTGAEKLFF
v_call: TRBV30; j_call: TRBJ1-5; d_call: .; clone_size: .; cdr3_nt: TGTGCCTGGAGTGTAGCAGGGGATGGGCAGCCCCAGCATTTT; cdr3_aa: CAWSVAGDGQPQHF
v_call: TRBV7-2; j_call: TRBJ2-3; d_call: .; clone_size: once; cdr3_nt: TGTGCCAGCAGCGCCTATGGGGGGCCCACAGATACGCAGTATTTT; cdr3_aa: CASSAYGGPTDTQYF
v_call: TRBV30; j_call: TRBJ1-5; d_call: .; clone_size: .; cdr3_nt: TGTGCCTGGAGCCGAGGTAGAGGTTTTAGCAATCAGCCCCAGCATTTT; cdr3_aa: CAWSRGRGFSNQPQHF
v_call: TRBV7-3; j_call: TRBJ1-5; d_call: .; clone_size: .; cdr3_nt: TGTGCCAGCAGCTCCAGAGTTATCAGCCCCCAGCATTTT; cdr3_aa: CASSSRVISPQHF
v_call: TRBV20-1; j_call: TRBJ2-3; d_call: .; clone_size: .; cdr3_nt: TGCAGTGGAGGGGGGGCCGCAGATACGCAGTATTTT; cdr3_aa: CSGGGAADTQYF
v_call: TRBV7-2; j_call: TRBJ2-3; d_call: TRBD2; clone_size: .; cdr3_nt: TGTGCCAGCAGCGCGGGACTAGCGGTCGGGGGCACAGATACGCAGTATTTT; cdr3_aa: CASSAGLAVGGTDTQYF
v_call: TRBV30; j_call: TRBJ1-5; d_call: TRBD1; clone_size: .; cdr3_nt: TGTGCCTGGAGCAAAATGACAGGGGGACAGCCCCAGCATTTT; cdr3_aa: CAWSKMTGGQPQHF
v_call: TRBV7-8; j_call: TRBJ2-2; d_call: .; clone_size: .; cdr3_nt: TGTGCCAGCATTGGCTGGGGCGGTATCACCGGGGAGCTGTTTTTT; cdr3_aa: CASIGWGGITGELFF
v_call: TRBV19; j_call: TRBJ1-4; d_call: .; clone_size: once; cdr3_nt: TGTGCCAGTAGTCTCGGGACAACGGATGAAAAACTGTTTTTT; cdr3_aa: CASSLGTTDEKLFF
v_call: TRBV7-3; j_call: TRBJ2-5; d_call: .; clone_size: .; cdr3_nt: TGTGCCAGCAGTTCGTCCCCAAAAGCGACCCAGTACTTC; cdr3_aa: CASSSSPKATQYF
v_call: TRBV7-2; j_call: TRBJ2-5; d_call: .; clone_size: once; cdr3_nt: TGTGCCAGCAGCTTATTTCGCAGCCAAGAGACCCAGTACTTC; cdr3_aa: CASSLFRSQETQYF
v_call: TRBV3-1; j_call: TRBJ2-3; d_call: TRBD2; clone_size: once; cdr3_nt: TGTGCCAGCAGCCGGCGTTCTGGCGGGGGTACAGATACGCAGTATTTT; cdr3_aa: CASSRRSGGGTDTQYF
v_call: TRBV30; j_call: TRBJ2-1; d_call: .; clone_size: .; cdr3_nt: TGTGCCTGGGCGAGCGTTGAGCAGTTCTTC; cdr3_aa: CAWASVEQFF
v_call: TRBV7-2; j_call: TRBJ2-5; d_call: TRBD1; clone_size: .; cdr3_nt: TGTGCCAGCAGCTTAGTCGGGACAGGGCTGGGACAAGAGACCCAGTACTTC; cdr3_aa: CASSLVGTGLGQETQYF
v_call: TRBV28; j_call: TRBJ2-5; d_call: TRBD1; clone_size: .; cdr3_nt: TGTGCCAGCATGTCCGGGACAGGGGCTTCAGAGACCCAGTACTTC; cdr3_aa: CASMSGTGASETQYF
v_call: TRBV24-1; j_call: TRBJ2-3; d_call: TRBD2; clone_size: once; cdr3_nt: TGTGCCACCAGTGATCCCGGGACTAGAGAGACAGATACGCAGTATTTT; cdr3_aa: CATSDPGTRETDTQYF
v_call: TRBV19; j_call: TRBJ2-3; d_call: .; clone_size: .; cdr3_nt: TGTGCCAGTACACGCGGGACAGATACGCAGTATTTT; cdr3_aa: CASTRGTDTQYF
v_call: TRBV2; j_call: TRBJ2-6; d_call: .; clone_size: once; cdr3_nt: TGTGCCAGCAGTGATGGACAGATCGGGGCCAACGTCCTGACTTTC; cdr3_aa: CASSDGQIGANVLTF
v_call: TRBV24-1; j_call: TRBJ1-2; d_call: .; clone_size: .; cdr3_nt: TGTGCCACCAGTGACCACGGACAGCACTATGGCTACACCTTC; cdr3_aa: CATSDHGQHYGYTF
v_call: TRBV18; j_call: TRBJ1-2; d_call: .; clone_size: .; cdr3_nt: TGTGCCAGCTCACCACCCGGGGTCTCCTTCGGCTATGGCTACACCTTC; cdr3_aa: CASSPPGVSFGYGYTF
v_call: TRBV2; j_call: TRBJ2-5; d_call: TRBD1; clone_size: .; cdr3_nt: TGTGCCAGCAGTGGGGGACAGGGGGAAGAGACCCAGTACTTC; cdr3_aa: CASSGGQGEETQYF
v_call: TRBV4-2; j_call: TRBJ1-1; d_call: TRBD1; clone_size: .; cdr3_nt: TGTGCCAGCAGTCAAGAAGGACAGGGGGCGTGGGGCACTGAAGCTTTCTTT; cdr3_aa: CASSQEGQGAWGTEAFF
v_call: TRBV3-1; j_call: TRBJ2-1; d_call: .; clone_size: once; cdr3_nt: TGTGCCAGCAGCCAAGTTAGGGGCCCCCAAAAGGAGTTCTTC; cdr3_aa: CASSQVRGPQKEFF
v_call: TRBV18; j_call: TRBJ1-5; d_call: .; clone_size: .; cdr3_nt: TGTGCCAGCTCACCTAAGTGGGGAGATCAGCCCCAGCATTTT; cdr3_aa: CASSPKWGDQPQHF
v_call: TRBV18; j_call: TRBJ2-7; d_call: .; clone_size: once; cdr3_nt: TGTGCCAGCTCACCACGTATAGAAGGGGATAAATACGAGCAGTACTTC; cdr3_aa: CASSPRIEGDKYEQYF
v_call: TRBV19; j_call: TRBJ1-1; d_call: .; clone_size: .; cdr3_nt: TGTGCCAGTAGTATAGGTCGGCGGACTGAAGCTTTCTTT; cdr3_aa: CASSIGRRTEAFF
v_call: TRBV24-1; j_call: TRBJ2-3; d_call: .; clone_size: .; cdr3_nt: TGTGCCACCAGTGACATCAGGGGAGTTCCGCCAGATACGCAGTATTTT; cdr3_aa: CATSDIRGVPPDTQYF
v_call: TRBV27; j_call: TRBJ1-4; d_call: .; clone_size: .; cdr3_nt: TGTGCCAGCAGTTTAGACCCGAGGTCAAATGAAAAACTGTTTTTT; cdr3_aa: CASSLDPRSNEKLFF
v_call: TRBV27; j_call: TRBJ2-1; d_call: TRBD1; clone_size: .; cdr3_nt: TGTGCCAGCAGAGAAAGAGACAGGGAGCCGTACAATGAGCAGTTCTTC; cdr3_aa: CASRERDREPYNEQFF
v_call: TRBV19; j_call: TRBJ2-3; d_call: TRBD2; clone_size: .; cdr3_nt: TGTGCCAGTAGTCCGGGACTAGTTTTAGATACGCAGTATTTT; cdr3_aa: CASSPGLVLDTQYF
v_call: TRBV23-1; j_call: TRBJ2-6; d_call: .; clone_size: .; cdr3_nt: TGCGCCAGCAGTCAATCCAGAAATTCTGGGGCCAACGTCCTGACTTTC; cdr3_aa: CASSQSRNSGANVLTF
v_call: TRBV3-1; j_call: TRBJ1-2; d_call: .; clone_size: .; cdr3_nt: TGTGCCAGCAGCCAAAACCAGCGGGATGGCTACACCTTC; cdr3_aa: CASSQNQRDGYTF
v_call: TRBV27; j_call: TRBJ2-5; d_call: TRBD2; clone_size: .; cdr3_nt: TGTGCCAGCAGTTTTGCTAGCGGGGGGTTTGAGACCCAGTACTTC; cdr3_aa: CASSFASGGFETQYF
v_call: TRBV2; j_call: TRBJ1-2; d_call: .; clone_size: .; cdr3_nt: TGTGCCAGCACGGACAGTAACTATGGCTACACCTTC; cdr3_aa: CASTDSNYGYTF
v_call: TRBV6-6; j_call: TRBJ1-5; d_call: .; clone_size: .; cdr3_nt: TGTGCCAGCAGGATTAATCAGCCCCAGCATTTT; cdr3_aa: CASRINQPQHF
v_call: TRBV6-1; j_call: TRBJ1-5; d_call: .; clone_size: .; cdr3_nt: TGTGCCAGCAGTGAAACGGCAGGTCGAACTCAGCCCCAGCATTTT; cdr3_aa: CASSETAGRTQPQHF
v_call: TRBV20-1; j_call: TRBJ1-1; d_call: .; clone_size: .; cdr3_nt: TGCAGTGCCTCCGGACAGCCGAACACTGAAGCTTTCTTT; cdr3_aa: CSASGQPNTEAFF
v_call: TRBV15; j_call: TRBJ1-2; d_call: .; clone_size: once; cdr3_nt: TGTGCCACCAGCAGAGATCTCAGGGCGTTCGGCTACACCTTC; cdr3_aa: CATSRDLRAFGYTF
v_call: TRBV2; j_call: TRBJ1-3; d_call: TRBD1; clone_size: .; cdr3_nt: TGTGCCAGCGGCCAGGGGGGTGCGCTTCTTGGAAACACCATATATTTT; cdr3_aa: CASGQGGALLGNTIYF
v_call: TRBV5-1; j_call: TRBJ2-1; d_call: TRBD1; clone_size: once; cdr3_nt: TGCGCCAGCAGCCCGCTGGCAGGGGGCTCGGGTGAGCAGTTCTTC; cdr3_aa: CASSPLAGGSGEQFF